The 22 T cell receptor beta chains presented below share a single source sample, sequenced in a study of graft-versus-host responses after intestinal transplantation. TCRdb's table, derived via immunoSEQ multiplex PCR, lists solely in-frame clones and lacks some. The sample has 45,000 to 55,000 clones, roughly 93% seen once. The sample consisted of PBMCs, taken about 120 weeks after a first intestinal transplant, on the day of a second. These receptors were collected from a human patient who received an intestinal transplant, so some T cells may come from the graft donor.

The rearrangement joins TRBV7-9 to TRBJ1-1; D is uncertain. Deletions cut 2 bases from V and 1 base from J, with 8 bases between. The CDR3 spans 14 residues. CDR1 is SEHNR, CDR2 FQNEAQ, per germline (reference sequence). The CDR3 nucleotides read TGTGCCAGCAGCTTATTGGTTACGAACACTGAAGCTTTCTTT. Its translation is CASSLLVTNTEAFF.

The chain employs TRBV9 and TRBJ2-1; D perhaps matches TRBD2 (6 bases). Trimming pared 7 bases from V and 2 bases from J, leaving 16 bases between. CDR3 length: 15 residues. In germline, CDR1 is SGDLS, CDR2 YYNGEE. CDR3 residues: CASGVGGGTYNEQFF. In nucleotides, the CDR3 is TGTGCCAGCGGGGTTGGAGGCGGGACCTACAATGAGCAGTTCTTC.

The CDR3 nucleotides are TGTGCCAGCTCCCTCGCTAGCGGGAATTTCGAGCAGTACTTC. Translating gives CASSLASGNFEQYF. The chain uses TRBV7-9 and TRBJ2-7, with 9 bases fitting TRBD2. V gave up 8 bases and J gave up 6 bases; unmatched junction bases: 11. CDR3 size: 14 residues. Germline lookup yields CDR1 SEHNR and CDR2 FQNEAQ (reference sequence).

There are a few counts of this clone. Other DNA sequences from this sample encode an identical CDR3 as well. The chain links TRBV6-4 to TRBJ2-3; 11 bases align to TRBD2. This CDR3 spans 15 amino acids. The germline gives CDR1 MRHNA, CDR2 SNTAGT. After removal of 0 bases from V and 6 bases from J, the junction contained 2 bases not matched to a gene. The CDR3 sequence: CASSDSSGGADTQYF. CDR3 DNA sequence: TGTGCCAGCAGTGACTCTAGCGGGGGGGCCGATACGCAGTATTTT.

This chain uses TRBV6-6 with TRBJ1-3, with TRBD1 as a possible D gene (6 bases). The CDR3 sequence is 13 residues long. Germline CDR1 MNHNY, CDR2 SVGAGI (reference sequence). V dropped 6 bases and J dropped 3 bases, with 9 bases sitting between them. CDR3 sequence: CASSPDSGNTIYF. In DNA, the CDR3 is TGTGCCAGCAGCCCGGACAGTGGAAACACCATATATTTT.

CDR3 DNA sequence: TGTGCCAGCTCACCGGGACTAGCCGCACGTAATGAGCAGTTCTTC. Residues: CASSPGLAARNEQFF. V is TRBV18 and J is TRBJ2-1, with TRBD2 identical over 9 bases. V lost 3 bases and J lost 7; bases outside the gene matches: 7. The CDR3 loop spans 15 amino acids. The germline V gene encodes CDR1 KGHSH and CDR2 LQKENI.

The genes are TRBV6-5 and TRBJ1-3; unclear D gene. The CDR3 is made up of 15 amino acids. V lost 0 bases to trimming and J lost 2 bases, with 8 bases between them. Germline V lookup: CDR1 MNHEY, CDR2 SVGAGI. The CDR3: CASSYSGNPGNTIYF. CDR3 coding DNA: TGTGCCAGCAGTTACTCAGGCAACCCTGGAAACACCATATATTTT.

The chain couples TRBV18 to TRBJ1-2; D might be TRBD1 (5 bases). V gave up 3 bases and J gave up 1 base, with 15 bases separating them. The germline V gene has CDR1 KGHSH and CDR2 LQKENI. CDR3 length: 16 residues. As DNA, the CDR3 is TGTGCCAGCTCACCTTTTTCGGGGCAGAGTAACTATGGCTACACCTTC. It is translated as CASSPFSGQSNYGYTF.

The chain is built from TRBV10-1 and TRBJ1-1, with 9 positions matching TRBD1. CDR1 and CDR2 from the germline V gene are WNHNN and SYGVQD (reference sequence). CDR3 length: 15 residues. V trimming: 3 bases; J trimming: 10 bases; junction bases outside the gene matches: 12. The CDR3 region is CASSDLQGASVGAFF. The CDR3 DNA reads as TGCGCCAGCAGTGATTTACAGGGGGCATCAGTCGGAGCTTTCTTT.

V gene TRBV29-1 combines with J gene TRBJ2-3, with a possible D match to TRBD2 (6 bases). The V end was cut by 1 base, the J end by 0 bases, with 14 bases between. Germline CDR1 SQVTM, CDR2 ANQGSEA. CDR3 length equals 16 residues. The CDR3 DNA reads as TGCAGCGTTGAAGGGCCGGGGGAAGTCAGCACAGATACGCAGTATTTT. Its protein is CSVEGPGEVSTDTQYF.

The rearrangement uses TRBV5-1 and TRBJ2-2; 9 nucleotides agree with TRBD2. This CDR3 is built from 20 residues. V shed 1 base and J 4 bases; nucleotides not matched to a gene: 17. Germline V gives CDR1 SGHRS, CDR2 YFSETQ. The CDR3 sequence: CASSLRGPSGTPSGTGELFF. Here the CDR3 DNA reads TGCGCCAGCAGCTTGCGGGGGCCTAGCGGGACACCCAGTGGCACCGGGGAGCTGTTTTTT.

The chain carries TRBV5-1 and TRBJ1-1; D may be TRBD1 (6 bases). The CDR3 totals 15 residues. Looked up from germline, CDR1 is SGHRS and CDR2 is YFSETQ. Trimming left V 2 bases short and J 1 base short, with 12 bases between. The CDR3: CASSFPGHRNTEAFF. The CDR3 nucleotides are TGCGCCAGCAGCTTCCCGGGACACAGGAACACTGAAGCTTTCTTT.

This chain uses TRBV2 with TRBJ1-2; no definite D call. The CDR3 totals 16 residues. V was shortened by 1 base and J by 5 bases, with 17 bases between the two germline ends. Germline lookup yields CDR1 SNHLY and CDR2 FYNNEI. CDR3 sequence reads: CASSEGQLSPKYGYTF. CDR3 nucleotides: TGTGCCAGCAGTGAAGGTCAGCTTTCTCCCAAGTATGGCTACACCTTC.

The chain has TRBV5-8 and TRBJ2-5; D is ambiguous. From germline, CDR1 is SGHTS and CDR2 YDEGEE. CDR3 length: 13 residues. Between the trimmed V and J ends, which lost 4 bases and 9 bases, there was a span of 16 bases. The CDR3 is CASSPPRLRAQYF. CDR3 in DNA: TGTGCCAGCAGCCCTCCTAGGTTAAGGGCCCAGTACTTC.

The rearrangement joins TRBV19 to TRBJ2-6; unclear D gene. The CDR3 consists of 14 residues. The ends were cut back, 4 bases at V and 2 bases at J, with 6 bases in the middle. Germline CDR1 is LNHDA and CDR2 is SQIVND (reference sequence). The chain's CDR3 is CASSRATGANVLTF. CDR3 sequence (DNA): TGTGCCAGTAGTAGGGCGACTGGGGCCAACGTCCTGACTTTC.

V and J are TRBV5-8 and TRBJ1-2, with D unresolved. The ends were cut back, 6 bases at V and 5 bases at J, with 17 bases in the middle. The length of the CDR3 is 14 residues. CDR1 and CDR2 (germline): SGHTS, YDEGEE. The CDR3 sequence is CASNPLSQTYGYTF. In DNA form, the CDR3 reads TGTGCCAGCAACCCTCTCAGCCAAACGTATGGCTACACCTTC.

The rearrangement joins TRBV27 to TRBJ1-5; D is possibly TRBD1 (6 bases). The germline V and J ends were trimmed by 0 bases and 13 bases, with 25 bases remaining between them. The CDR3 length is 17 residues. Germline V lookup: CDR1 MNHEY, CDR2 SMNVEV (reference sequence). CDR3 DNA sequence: TGTGCCAGCAGTTTATCCCTAGTCGACAGGAGAACCCGCCCTCAGCATTTT. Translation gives CASSLSLVDRRTRPQHF.

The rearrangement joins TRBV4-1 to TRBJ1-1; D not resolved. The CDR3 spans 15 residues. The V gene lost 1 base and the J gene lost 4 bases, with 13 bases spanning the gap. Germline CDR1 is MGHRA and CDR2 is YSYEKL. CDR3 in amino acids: CASSQAPPHRTEAFF. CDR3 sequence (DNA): TGCGCCAGCAGCCAAGCCCCCCCCCACCGCACTGAAGCTTTCTTT.

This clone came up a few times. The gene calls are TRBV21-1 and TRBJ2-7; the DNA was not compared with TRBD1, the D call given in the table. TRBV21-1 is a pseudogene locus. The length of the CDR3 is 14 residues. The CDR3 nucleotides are TGTGCCAGCAGCACTGTGGGACATCACTACGAGCAGTACTTC. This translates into CASSTVGHHYEQYF.

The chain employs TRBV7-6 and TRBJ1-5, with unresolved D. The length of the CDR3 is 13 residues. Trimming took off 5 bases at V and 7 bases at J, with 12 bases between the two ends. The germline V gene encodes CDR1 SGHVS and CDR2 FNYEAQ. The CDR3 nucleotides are TGTGCCAGCAGCCCCGGTTTAGGCCAGCCCCAGCATTTT. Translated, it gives CASSPGLGQPQHF.

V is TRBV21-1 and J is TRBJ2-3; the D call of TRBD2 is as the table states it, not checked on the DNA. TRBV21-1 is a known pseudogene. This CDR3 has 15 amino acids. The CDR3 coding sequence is TGTGCCAGCAGAAGAATTAGCGGAGGCACAGATACGCAGTATTTT. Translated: CASRRISGGTDTQYF.

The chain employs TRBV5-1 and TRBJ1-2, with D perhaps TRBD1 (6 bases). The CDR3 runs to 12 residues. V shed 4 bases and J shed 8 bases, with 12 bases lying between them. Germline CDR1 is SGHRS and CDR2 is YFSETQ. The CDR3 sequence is CASSQDRSGYTF. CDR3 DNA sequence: TGCGCCAGCAGCCAAGACAGGTCGGGCTACACCTTC.